The 6 T cell receptor beta chains in this list originate from one sample, sequenced in a study of T cells after yellow fever vaccination. Using its own MiXCR run on the 5' RACE reads, TCRdb lists one record per CDR3 protein. Of roughly 120,000 distinct CDR3 sequences in the sample, 8.4% are singletons; the top ten hold over 25%. The material was CD8+ T cells sorted from PBMCs, obtained 45 days after the yellow fever booster vaccination. These receptors all come from a man aged 30-40 years who received the YFV17D yellow fever vaccine.

This clonotype was recorded a few times. The chain combines TRBV10-2 with TRBJ1-1; D gene uncertain. The CDR3 is made up of 16 amino acids. With 10 bases removed from V and 8 bases from J, the gap between germline ends came to 29 bases. CDR1 is WSHSY, CDR2 SAAADI, per germline. The CDR3 DNA follows: TGCGCCACCAACTCCGTCGACCCGACACCAACCCCAGAAGCTTTCTTT. It is translated as CATNSVDPTPTPEAFF.

This clonotype was counted a single time. The chain is built from TRBV4-1 and TRBJ2-5, with D possibly matching TRBD1 (6 bases). This CDR3 region has 15 residues. The germline V gene has CDR1 MGHRA and CDR2 YSYEKL. V lost 3 bases and J lost 1, with 12 bases in between. The CDR3, as DNA: TGCGCCAGCAGCCACCCCACAGGGCCCCAAGAGACCCAGTACTTC. Its translation: CASSHPTGPQETQYF.

This clonotype was seen many times. V usage is TRBV6-1 and J usage is TRBJ2-2; D is ambiguous. V lost 4 bases and J lost 7, with 7 bases in between. The CDR3 covers 12 residues. The germline V gene encodes CDR1 MNHNS and CDR2 SASEGT. CDR3 sequence reads: CASSVGDGELFF. CDR3 nucleotides: TGTGCCAGCAGTGTTGGAGACGGGGAGCTGTTTTTT.

Turning to this clonotype: Given a much more abundant clone one base away, this may be a read error. CDR3 sequence: CASSPPLPWGGKTQYF. The CDR3 region has the DNA TGTGCCAGCAGCCCTCCCCTCCCATGGGGGGGGAAGACCCAGTACTTC. The gene calls are TRBV7-9 and TRBJ2-5; 7 bases are shared with TRBD2. Germline V gives CDR1 SEHNR, CDR2 FQNEAQ (reference sequence). V shed 5 bases, J shed 6 bases, and the junction held 15 bases outside the gene matches. CDR3 length equals 16 residues.

This clonotype was found many times. The V call is TRBV9, the J call TRBJ2-3, with no clear D. Germline V gene lookup returns CDR1 SGDLS and CDR2 YYNGEE. The germline V and J ends were trimmed by 3 bases and 1 base, with 15 bases remaining between them. The CDR3 sequence is 16 residues long. CDR3 in amino acids: CASSAGPPQRTDTQYF. CDR3 DNA sequence: TGTGCCAGCAGCGCCGGACCTCCCCAACGCACAGATACGCAGTATTTT.

Concerning this clonotype itself: This may be a read error, as it is one base from a much larger clone. In nucleotides, the CDR3 is TGCAGTGCTACCGAGCTGGAGTACCACAATGAGCAGTTCTTC. It is translated as CSATELEYHNEQFF. This rearrangement joins TRBV20-1 to TRBJ2-1; D unclear. The CDR3 runs 14 residues. Per the germline V gene, CDR1 is DFQATT and CDR2 is SNEGSKA (reference sequence). V was shortened by 4 bases and J by 5 bases, with 15 bases between the two germline ends.